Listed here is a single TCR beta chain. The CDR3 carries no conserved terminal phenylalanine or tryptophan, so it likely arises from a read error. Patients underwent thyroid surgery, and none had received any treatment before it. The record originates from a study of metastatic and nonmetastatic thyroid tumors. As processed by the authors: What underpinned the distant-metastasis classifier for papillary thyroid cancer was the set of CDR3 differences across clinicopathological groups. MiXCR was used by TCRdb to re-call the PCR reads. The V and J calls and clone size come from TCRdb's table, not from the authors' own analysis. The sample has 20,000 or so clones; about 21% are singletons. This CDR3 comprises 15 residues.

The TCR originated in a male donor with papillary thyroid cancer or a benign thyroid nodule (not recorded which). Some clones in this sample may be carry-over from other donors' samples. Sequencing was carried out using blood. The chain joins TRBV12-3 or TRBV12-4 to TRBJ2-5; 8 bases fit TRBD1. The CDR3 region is CASSFRQGRWEIQYI. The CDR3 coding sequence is TGTGCCAGCAGTTTTCGACAGGGGAGGTGGGAGATCCAGTACATC.